Described below is a single T cell receptor beta chain sequence and its context. What it binds is unknown. Unexposed donor CD4+ T cells date from 2011-2018, before the COVID-19 pandemic. After about ten days of culture, CD4+ T cells were isolated. Fresh IL-2 medium replaced half the medium on days 3 and 7. This sample is drawn from a study of CD4 T cells in relation to SARS-CoV-2 and coronaviruses. Study at large: After nine to eleven days of antigen culture, PBMC TCR beta CDR3s were sequenced. The negative reference was HIV-1 Nef peptide pool or peptide-free culture.

V was cut by 3 bases and J by 4 bases, with 8 bases left in between. Germline loops: CDR1 SGHTA, CDR2 FQGTGA. This CDR3 contains 13 residues. TCRdb's copy holds only in-frame clones and misses some; the assay was immunoSEQ multiplex PCR. Seen here are about 21,000 clones, around three quarters observed once, and the top ten hold over 10%. Findings of the study overall: No donor gave both pre-pandemic and post-infection samples.

This receptor was taken from a human donor in good health. The sequenced sample was CD4+ T cells from PBMCs, cultured in vitro. The chain carries TRBV7-3 and TRBJ2-3, with a weak D call TRBD1 (6 bases). CDR3 sequence reads: CASSFTGPDTQYF. CDR3 sequence (DNA): TGTGCCAGCAGCTTCACAGGGCCAGATACGCAGTATTTT. The whole variable domain, filled in from reference TRBV7-3 and TRBJ2-3, reads GAGVSQTPSNKVTEKGKYVELRCDPISGHTALYWYRQSLGQGPEFLIYFQGTGAADDSGLPNDRFFAVRPEGSVSTLKIQRTERGDSAVYLCASSFTGPDTQYFGPGTRLTVL.